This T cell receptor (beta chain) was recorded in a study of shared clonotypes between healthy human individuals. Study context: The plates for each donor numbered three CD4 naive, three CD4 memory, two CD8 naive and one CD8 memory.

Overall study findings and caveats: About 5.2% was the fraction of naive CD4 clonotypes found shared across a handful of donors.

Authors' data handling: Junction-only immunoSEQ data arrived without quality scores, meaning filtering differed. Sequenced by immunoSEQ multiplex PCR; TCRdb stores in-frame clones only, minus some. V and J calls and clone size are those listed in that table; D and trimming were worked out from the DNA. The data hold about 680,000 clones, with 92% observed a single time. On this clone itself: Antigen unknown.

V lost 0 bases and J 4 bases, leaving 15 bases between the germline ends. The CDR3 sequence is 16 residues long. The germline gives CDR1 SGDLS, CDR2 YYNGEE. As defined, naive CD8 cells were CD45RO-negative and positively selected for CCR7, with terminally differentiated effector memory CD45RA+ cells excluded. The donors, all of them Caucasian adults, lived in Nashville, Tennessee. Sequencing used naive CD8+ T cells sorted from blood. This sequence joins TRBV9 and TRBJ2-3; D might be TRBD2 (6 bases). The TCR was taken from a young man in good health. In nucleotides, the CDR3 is TGTGCCAGCAGCGTAGATCGGGAGAGTGCAGCAGATACGCAGTATTTT. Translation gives CASSVDRESAADTQYF.